This T cell receptor beta chain derives from a study of control samples from healthy donors and cancer patients. The CDR3 has 14 amino acids. V lost 3 bases and J lost 1, with 12 bases in between. CDR1 and CDR2 (germline): DFQATT, SNEGSKA (reference sequence). The repertoire was sequenced with immunoSEQ multiplex PCR; TCRdb's copy has only in-frame clones and lacks some. The sample holds some 150,000 clones, 91% seen once. The material sequenced was blood. V and J are TRBV20-1 and TRBJ2-5; D not resolved. The TCR sequence derives from a woman in her 30s in good health. CDR3 sequence: CSASRRKTQETQYF. The CDR3 DNA sequence: TGCAGTGCTAGTCGGCGGAAGACCCAAGAGACCCAGTACTTC.